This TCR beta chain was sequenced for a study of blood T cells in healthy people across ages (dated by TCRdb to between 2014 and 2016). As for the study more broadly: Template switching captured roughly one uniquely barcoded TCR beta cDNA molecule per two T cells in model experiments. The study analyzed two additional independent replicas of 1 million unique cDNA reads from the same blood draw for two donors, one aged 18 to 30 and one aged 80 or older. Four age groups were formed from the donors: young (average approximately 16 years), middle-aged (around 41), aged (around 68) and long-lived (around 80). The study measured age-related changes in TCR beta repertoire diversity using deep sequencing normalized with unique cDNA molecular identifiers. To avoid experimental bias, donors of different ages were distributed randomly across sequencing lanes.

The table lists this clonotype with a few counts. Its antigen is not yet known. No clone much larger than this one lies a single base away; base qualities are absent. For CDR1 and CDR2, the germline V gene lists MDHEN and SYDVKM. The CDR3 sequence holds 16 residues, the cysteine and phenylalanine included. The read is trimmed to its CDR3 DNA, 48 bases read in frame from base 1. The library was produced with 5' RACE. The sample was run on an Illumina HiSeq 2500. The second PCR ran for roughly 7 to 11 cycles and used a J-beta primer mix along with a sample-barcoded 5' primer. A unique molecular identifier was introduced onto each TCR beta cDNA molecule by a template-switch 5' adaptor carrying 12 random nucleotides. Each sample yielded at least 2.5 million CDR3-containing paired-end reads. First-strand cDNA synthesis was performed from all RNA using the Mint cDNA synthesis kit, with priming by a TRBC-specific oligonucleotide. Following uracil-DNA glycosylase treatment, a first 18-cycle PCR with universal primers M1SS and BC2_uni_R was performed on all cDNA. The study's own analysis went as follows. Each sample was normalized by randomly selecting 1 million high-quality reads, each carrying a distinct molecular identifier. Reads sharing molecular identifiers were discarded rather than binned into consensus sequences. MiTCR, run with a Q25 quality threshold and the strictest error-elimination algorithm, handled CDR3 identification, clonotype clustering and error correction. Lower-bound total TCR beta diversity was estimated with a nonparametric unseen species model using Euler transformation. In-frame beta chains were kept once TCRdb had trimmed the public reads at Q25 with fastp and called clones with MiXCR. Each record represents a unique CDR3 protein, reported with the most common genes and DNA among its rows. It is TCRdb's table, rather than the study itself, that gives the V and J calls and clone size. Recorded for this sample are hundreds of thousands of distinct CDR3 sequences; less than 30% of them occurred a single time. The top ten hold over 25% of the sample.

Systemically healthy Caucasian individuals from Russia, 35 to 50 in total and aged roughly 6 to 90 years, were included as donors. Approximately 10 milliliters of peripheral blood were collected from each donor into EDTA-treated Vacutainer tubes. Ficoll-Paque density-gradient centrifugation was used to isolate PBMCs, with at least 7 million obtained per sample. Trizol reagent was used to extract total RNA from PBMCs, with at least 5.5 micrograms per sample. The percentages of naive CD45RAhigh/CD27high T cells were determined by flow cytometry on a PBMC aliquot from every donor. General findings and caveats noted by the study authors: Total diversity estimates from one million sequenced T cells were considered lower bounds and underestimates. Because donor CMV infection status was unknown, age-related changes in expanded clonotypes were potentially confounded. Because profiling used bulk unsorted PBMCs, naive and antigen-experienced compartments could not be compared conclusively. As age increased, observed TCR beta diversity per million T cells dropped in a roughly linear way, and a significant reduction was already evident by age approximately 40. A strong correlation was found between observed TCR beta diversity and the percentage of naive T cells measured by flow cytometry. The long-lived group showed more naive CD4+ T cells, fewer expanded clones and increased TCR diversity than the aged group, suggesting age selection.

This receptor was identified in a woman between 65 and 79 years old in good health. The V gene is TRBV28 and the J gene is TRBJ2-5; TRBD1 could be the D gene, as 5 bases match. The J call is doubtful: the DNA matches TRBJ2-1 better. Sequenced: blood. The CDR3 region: CASSLYGQGSYNEQFF. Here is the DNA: TGTGCCAGCAGTTTATATGGCCAGGGCTCCTACAATGAGCAGTTCTTC.